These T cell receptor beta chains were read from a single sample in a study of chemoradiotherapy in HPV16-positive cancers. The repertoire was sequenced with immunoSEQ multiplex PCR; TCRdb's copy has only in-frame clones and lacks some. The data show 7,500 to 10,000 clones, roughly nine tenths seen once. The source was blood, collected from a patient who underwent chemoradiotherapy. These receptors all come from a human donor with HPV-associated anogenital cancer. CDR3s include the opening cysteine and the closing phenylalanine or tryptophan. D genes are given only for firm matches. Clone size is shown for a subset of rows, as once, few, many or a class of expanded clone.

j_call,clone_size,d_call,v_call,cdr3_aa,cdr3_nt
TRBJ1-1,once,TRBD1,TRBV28,CASSLPTGGGTEAFF,TGTGCCAGCAGTCTCCCCACAGGGGGAGGCACTGAAGCTTTCTTT
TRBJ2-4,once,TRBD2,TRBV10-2,CASRISGGATAKNIQYF,TGCGCCAGCAGGATTAGCGGGGGGGCGACAGCCAAAAACATTCAGTACTTC
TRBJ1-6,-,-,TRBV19,CASSIQTTSPLHF,TGTGCCAGTAGTATCCAGACGACTTCACCCCTCCACTTT
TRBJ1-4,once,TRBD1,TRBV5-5,CASSFDRGSNEKLFF,TGTGCCAGCAGCTTCGACAGGGGATCTAATGAAAAACTGTTTTTT
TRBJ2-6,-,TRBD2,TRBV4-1,CASSQEASGVASGANVLTF,TGCGCCAGCAGCCAAGAGGCTAGCGGGGTGGCGTCTGGGGCCAACGTCCTGACTTTC
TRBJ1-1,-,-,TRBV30,CAWSPGGTEAFF,TGTGCCTGGAGTCCGGGGGGCACTGAAGCTTTCTTT
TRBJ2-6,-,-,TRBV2,CASSEGGPGANVLTF,TGTGCCAGCAGTGAAGGGGGGCCTGGGGCCAACGTCCTGACTTTC
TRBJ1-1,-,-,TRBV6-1,CASGRGAGIEAFF,TGTGCCAGCGGACGCGGAGCAGGGATAGAAGCTTTCTTT
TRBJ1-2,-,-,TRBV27,CASSFSGGYGYTF,TGTGCCAGCAGTTTTTCGGGGGGCTATGGCTACACCTTC
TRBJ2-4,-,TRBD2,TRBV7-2,CASSLGERGGRGRNIQYF,TGTGCCAGCAGCCTGGGGGAGCGGGGGGGCAGAGGGAGAAACATTCAGTACTTC
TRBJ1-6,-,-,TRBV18,CASSVNGGTLSNSPLHF,TGTGCCAGCTCCGTCAACGGCGGGACGCTATCTAATTCACCCCTCCACTTT
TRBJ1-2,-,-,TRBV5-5,CASSLGTDYGYTF,TGTGCCAGCAGCCTAGGGACGGATTATGGCTACACCTTC
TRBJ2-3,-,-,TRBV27,CASKVDLSTDTQYF,TGTGCCAGCAAGGTTGATCTGAGCACAGATACGCAGTATTTT
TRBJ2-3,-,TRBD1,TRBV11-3,CASSLRDSFISGTQYF,TGTGCCAGCAGCCTTCGGGACAGCTTCATCAGCGGTACGCAGTATTTT
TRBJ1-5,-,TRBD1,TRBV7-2,CASSLGEGTVQPQHF,TGTGCCAGCAGCTTAGGGGAAGGGACAGTTCAGCCCCAGCATTTT
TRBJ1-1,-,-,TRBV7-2,CASSLRQANTEAFF,TGTGCCAGCAGCTTAAGACAGGCGAACACTGAAGCTTTCTTT
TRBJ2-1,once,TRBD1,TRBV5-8,CASSLGQVYNEQFF,TGTGCCAGCAGCTTAGGACAGGTATACAATGAGCAGTTCTTC
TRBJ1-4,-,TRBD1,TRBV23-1,CASSQSPGTGVSTNEKLFF,TGCGCCAGCAGTCAATCGCCCGGGACAGGGGTGTCAACTAATGAAAAACTGTTTTTT
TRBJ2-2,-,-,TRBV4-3,CASSQDSRGNTGELFF,TGCGCCAGCAGCCAAGATTCCAGGGGAAACACCGGGGAGCTGTTTTTT
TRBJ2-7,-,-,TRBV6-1,CASSLQGGHEQYF,TGTGCCAGCAGTTTACAGGGTGGCCACGAGCAGTACTTC
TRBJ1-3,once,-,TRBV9,CASSVGPTGNTIYF,TGTGCCAGCAGCGTAGGGCCAACTGGAAACACCATATATTTT
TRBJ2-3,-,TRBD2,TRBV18,CASSTTGGDTQYF,TGTGCCAGCTCAACTACGGGGGGAGATACGCAGTATTTT
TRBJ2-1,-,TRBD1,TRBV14,CASSGTVLEQFF,TGTGCCAGCAGCGGGACAGTCCTTGAGCAGTTCTTC
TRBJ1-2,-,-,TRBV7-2,CASSPQILRNGYTF,TGTGCCAGCAGCCCTCAGATCTTACGCAATGGCTACACCTTC
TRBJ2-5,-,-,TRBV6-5,CASSVGDQETQYF,TGTGCCAGCAGTGTAGGGGACCAAGAGACCCAGTACTTC
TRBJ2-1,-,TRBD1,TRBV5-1,CASSVRTGWDEQFF,TGCGCCAGCAGCGTACGGACAGGGTGGGATGAGCAGTTCTTC
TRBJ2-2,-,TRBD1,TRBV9,CASSPTGTGGTGELFF,TGTGCCAGCAGCCCTACCGGGACAGGGGGCACCGGGGAGCTGTTTTTT